The 32 T cell receptor beta chains below come from one sample, sequenced in a study of shared clonotypes between healthy human individuals. CD45RO-negative, CCR7-selected cells formed the naive CD8 fraction, which excluded terminally differentiated effector memory CD45RA+ cells. The protocol was immunoSEQ multiplex PCR, while the TCRdb copy is restricted to in-frame clones and leaves out a portion. Of some 2.1 million clones in the sample, roughly 93% were seen once. The source material was naive CD8+ T cells from PBMCs. These receptors originate from a man younger than 30 in good health. Some clones in this sample may be carry-over from other donors' samples.

The V gene is TRBV4-1, the J gene TRBJ2-7; no firm D call. CDR1 is MGHRA, CDR2 YSYEKL, per germline. Trimming took 1 base from V and 9 from J, leaving 10 bases between them. The CDR3 covers 12 residues. CDR3: CASSQGQQAQYF. As DNA, the CDR3 is TGCGCCAGCAGCCAAGGTCAGCAGGCGCAGTACTTC.

This clone was seen once. The same CDR3 arises from other DNA sequences in this sample as well. V is TRBV7-9 and J is TRBJ2-5; D is ambiguous. There are 14 residues in the CDR3. Germline values: CDR1 SEHNR, CDR2 FQNEAQ (reference sequence). V dropped 5 bases and J dropped 2 bases, with 12 bases sitting between them. CDR3 DNA sequence: TGTGCCAGCAGCCCTTCTGGCGGACAAGAGACCCAGTACTTC. It is translated as CASSPSGGQETQYF. The whole variable domain, remainder taken from reference TRBV7-9 and TRBJ2-5, is DTGVSQNPRHKITKRGQNVTFRCDPISEHNRLYWYRQTLGQGPEFLTYFQNEAQLEKSRLLSDRFSAERPKGSFSTLEIQRTEQGDSAMYLCASSPSGGQETQYFGPGTRLLVL.

Notes on this clone: This specimen includes other DNA sequences encoding the same CDR3. V gene TRBV6-5 combines with J gene TRBJ1-1; perhaps TRBD1 as D (5 bases). Germline V gene sequence: CDR1 MNHEY, CDR2 SVGAGI. The V end lost 2 bases, the J end lost 0 bases, and 7 bases lay between the germline ends. The CDR3 runs 14 residues. CDR3 DNA: TGTGCCAGCAGTTACCGGGGCCTGAACACTGAAGCTTTCTTT. Translating it yields CASSYRGLNTEAFF.

This chain uses TRBV9 with TRBJ1-2; unclear D gene. Between the trimmed V and J ends, which lost 1 base and 8 bases, there was a span of 12 bases. Germline V gives CDR1 SGDLS, CDR2 YYNGEE. This CDR3 comprises 13 residues. CDR3 sequence reads: CASSVTLSTGYTF. For the CDR3, the DNA is TGTGCCAGCAGCGTAACCCTTAGTACGGGCTACACCTTC.

This clone is a singleton in its sample. Germline is not matched at one junction end, which may reflect a read error. This sequence joins TRBV7-3 and TRBJ2-3, with 8 bases aligning to TRBD1. Germline V gene data show CDR1 as SGHTA and CDR2 as FQGTGA. The CDR3 totals 17 residues. The DNA of the CDR3 is TGTGCTAGCAGCTTAGGCCCCCCAGGGGGCTGGACAGATACGCAGTATTTT. It specifies CASSLGPPGGWTDTQYF.

As regards this clone: Other DNA sequences in the sample encode the same CDR3. This rearrangement joins TRBV11-2 to TRBJ2-7; TRBD2 agrees at 7 bases. Germline V lookup: CDR1 SGHAT, CDR2 FQNNGV. J was trimmed by 5 bases and V by 5 bases; bases with no gene match: 3. The CDR3 has 12 residues. Here the CDR3 reads CASSLGTNEQYF. CDR3 DNA: TGTGCCAGCAGCCTCGGGACTAACGAGCAGTACTTC.

In this sample, this clone turned up once. The chain couples TRBV6-1 to TRBJ2-7; TRBD1 agrees at 9 bases. The CDR3 covers 14 residues. CDR1 and CDR2 (germline): MNHNS, SASEGT. V was clipped by 4 bases and J by 3 bases; unmatched bases: 4. In DNA, the CDR3 is TGTGCCAGCAGTGGGGGACAGGGTGACTACGAGCAGTACTTC. As protein: CASSGGQGDYEQYF.

The chain joins TRBV2 to TRBJ2-7; weak D call: TRBD1 (5 bases). In germline, CDR1 is SNHLY, CDR2 FYNNEI. Trimming stripped 8 bases from V and 5 bases from J, with 16 bases between. The CDR3 is 13 amino acids. CDR3 nucleotides: TGTGCCAGCCAGGACACCCTAGTCGACGAGCAGTACTTC. Translation: CASQDTLVDEQYF.

The V gene is TRBV28, the J gene TRBJ2-7; D remains ambiguous. CDR1 is MDHEN, CDR2 SYDVKM, per germline. The CDR3 has 15 residues. V shed 4 bases and J shed 3 bases, with 16 bases lying between them. The CDR3 bases are TGTGCCAGCAGTTCCCCCCCGGACGGTAACTACGAGCAGTACTTC. Its translation is CASSSPPDGNYEQYF. The entire variable domain, with the rest obtained from reference TRBV28 and TRBJ2-7, is as follows: DVKVTQSSRYLVKRTGEKVFLECVQDMDHENMFWYRQDPGLGLRLIYFSYDVKMKEKGDIPEGYSVSREKKERFSLILESASTNQTSMYLCASSSPPDGNYEQYFGPGTRLTVT.

Points on this clone: This CDR3 is also generated by other DNA sequences in the sample. The rearrangement joins TRBV13 to TRBJ2-7, with TRBD1 matching over 7 bases. The CDR3 runs 15 residues. Germline V gene lookup returns CDR1 PRHDT and CDR2 FYEKMQ (reference sequence). Losses at the gene ends were 5 bases for V and 3 bases for J; bases not matched to a gene: 10. The CDR3 bases are TGTGCCAGCAGCCCCCGGGGAGCAGGGGGCTACGAGCAGTACTTC. Translation: CASSPRGAGGYEQYF.

The gene calls are TRBV4-2 and TRBJ2-1; 9 bases are a match to TRBD2. This CDR3 is built from 16 residues. With 1 base clipped from V and 2 bases from J, the junction kept 3 bases outside the gene matches. The V gene's germline CDR1 is LGHNA and CDR2 YNFKEQ. The CDR3 bases are TGTGCCAGCAGCCAAGTTCGACTAGCGGCCTACAATGAGCAGTTCTTC. As protein: CASSQVRLAAYNEQFF.

J is TRBJ2-5 and V is TRBV6-5, with 7 bases fitting TRBD1. This CDR3 is built from 13 residues. Germline V gene lookup returns CDR1 MNHEY and CDR2 SVGAGI. V gave up 5 bases and J gave up 11 bases; unmatched junction bases: 11. In DNA form, the CDR3 reads TGTGCCAGCAGTCGATGGACAGGAGACGGGCAGTACTTC. Encoded protein: CASSRWTGDGQYF.

The chain links TRBV19 to TRBJ2-7; perhaps TRBD2 as D (6 bases). Trimming shortened V by 5 bases and J by 2 bases, and 22 bases separated the two germline ends. CDR1 is LNHDA and CDR2 is SQIVND in the germline V gene (reference sequence). The CDR3 is 17 residues long. CDR3 residues: CASSPGTWGELPYEQYF. Here the CDR3 DNA reads TGTGCCAGTAGTCCTGGAACCTGGGGGGAATTGCCCTACGAGCAGTACTTC. Supplemented by reference TRBV19 and TRBJ2-7, the full variable domain reads DGGITQSPKYLFRKEGQNVTLSCEQNLNHDAMYWYRQDPGQGLRLIYYSQIVNDFQKGDIAEGYSVSREKKESFPLTVTSAQKNPTAFYLCASSPGTWGELPYEQYFGPGTRLTVT.

The V call is TRBV27, the J call TRBJ1-2; the D is unclear. CDR3 length: 12 amino acids. Trimming pared 7 bases from V and 7 bases from J, leaving 13 bases between. CDR1 MNHEY and CDR2 SMNVEV come from the germline V gene (reference sequence). The CDR3 sequence: CASKQAEVGYTF. CDR3 coding DNA: TGTGCCAGCAAGCAGGCGGAGGTTGGCTACACCTTC.

The genes are TRBV19 and TRBJ2-7; 9 bases are shared with TRBD1. Germline V CDR1 and CDR2: LNHDA, SQIVND (reference sequence). Germline trimming cut 8 bases from V and 4 bases from J; bases unmatched to any gene: 6. The CDR3 loop spans 13 amino acids. This CDR3 is CASANRGHYEQYF. CDR3 bases: TGTGCCAGTGCGAACAGGGGGCATTACGAGCAGTACTTC.

This clone was seen only once. The chain couples TRBV7-9 to TRBJ2-7; TRBD1 matches at 11 bases. The CDR3 consists of 14 residues. Unmatched junction bases numbered 4, after V lost 4 bases and J lost 5 bases. Germline loops: CDR1 SEHNR, CDR2 FQNEAQ (reference sequence). The CDR3 nucleotides are TGTGCCAGCAGCTCAAGGACAGGGGGCGACGAGCAGTACTTC. Protein product: CASSSRTGGDEQYF.

V usage is TRBV4-1 and J usage is TRBJ1-5; no reliable D call. V was clipped by 1 base and J by 6 bases, with 13 bases between them. The CDR3 is 15 residues long. Looked up from germline, CDR1 is MGHRA and CDR2 is YSYEKL. The CDR3 region has the DNA TGCGCCAGCAGCCAAGTTACGACACGCGGTCAGCCCCAGCATTTT. The encoded protein is CASSQVTTRGQPQHF.

In its sample, this clone was seen once. This sequence joins TRBV5-1 and TRBJ2-7, with TRBD2 as a possible D gene (5 bases). The CDR3 totals 14 residues. V was clipped by 2 bases and J by 3 bases, with 12 bases between them. CDR1 and CDR2 from the germline V gene are SGHRS and YFSETQ. Written as DNA, the CDR3 is TGCGCCAGCAGCTTCACGGGGATCGACTACGAGCAGTACTTC. Its translation: CASSFTGIDYEQYF.

The chain uses TRBV9 and TRBJ2-2; 7 bases match TRBD2. V dropped 2 bases and J dropped 7; count of bases not matched to a gene: 5. This CDR3 comprises 14 residues. Germline V CDR1 and CDR2: SGDLS, YYNGEE. The chain's CDR3 is CASSVTSEGGELFF. For the CDR3, the DNA is TGTGCCAGCAGCGTTACTAGCGAGGGCGGGGAGCTGTTTTTT.

The rearrangement joins TRBV9 to TRBJ2-3; D call uncertain. Germline V gene lookup returns CDR1 SGDLS and CDR2 YYNGEE. The CDR3 length is 12 residues. Trimming removed 4 bases at V and 2 bases at J, with 5 bases between. As DNA, the CDR3 is TGTGCCAGCAGCACCAACACAGATACGCAGTATTTT. It specifies CASSTNTDTQYF.

The chain uses TRBV6-1 and TRBJ1-5; D gene unclear. This CDR3 spans 15 amino acids. V shed 2 bases and J shed 2 bases, with 10 bases lying between them. Germline V gene lookup returns CDR1 MNHNS and CDR2 SASEGT. This chain's CDR3 is CASSEYLAGNQPQHF. The CDR3 DNA follows: TGTGCCAGCAGTGAATATCTGGCAGGCAATCAGCCCCAGCATTTT.

The table lists this clone with a few counts. This sequence joins TRBV21-1 and TRBJ1-5; the table's D call TRBD1 went unverified against the DNA. TRBV21-1 counts as a pseudogene. The CDR3 has 15 residues. The DNA of the CDR3 is TGTGCCGCGTGCCAATACAGGGCGTTCAATCAGCCCCAGCATTTT. Protein product: CAACQYRAFNQPQHF.

As concerns this clone: The sample holds other DNA sequences that translate to the same CDR3. CDR3 sequence: CASSLGRNTEAFF. DNA of the CDR3: TGTGCCAGCAGCTTAGGCAGGAACACTGAAGCTTTCTTT. The chain employs TRBV7-8 and TRBJ1-1; D ambiguous. CDR3 length: 13 amino acids. Germline CDR1 and CDR2: SGHVS and FQNEAQ. Trimming cost V 1 base and J 1 base, with 4 bases left between them.

V is TRBV5-8 and J is TRBJ1-3, with D tentatively TRBD1 (5 bases). Trimming pared 0 bases from V and 0 bases from J, leaving 13 bases between. The length of the CDR3 is 17 residues. In germline, CDR1 is SGHTS, CDR2 YDEGEE. CDR3 amino acids: CASSLAGRINSGNTIYF. CDR3 nucleotides: TGTGCCAGCAGCTTGGCGGGGCGGATAAACTCTGGAAACACCATATATTTT. Supplemented by reference TRBV5-8 and TRBJ1-3, the full variable domain reads EAGVTQSPTHLIKTRGQQATLRCSPISGHTSVYWYQQALGLGLQFLLWYDEGEERNRGNFPPRFSGRQFPNYSSELNVNALELEDSALYLCASSLAGRINSGNTIYFGEGSWLTVV.

The genes are TRBV7-9 and TRBJ1-3, with TRBD1 as a possible D gene (6 bases). V lost 5 bases and J lost 0, with 11 bases in between. Germline values: CDR1 SEHNR, CDR2 FQNEAQ (reference sequence). There are 15 residues in the CDR3. CDR3 in amino acids: CASSPGASSGNTIYF. The DNA for the CDR3 is TGTGCCAGCAGCCCAGGGGCTAGCTCTGGAAACACCATATATTTT.

Comment on this clone: Other DNA variants within this sample encode the same CDR3. V gene TRBV10-3 combines with J gene TRBJ2-2; D may be TRBD2 (5 bases). The CDR3 totals 14 residues. Germline CDR1 is ENHRY and CDR2 is SYGVKD. Trimming took 3 bases from V and 2 from J, leaving 7 bases between them. In DNA form, the CDR3 reads TGTGCCATCAGTGACCGGGGAAACACCGGGGAGCTGTTTTTT. This encodes CAISDRGNTGELFF.

V and J are TRBV9 and TRBJ2-5; 8 bases match TRBD2. The CDR3 length is 15 residues. With 7 bases clipped from V and 3 bases from J, the junction kept 11 bases outside the gene matches. Germline V gene lookup returns CDR1 SGDLS and CDR2 YYNGEE. The CDR3 nucleotides read TGTGCCAGCGCCATAGCGGGATCCTTTGAAGAGACCCAGTACTTC. This codes for CASAIAGSFEETQYF.

The V gene is TRBV28, the J gene TRBJ1-5; 7 nucleotides align to TRBD1. Per the germline V gene, CDR1 is MDHEN and CDR2 is SYDVKM. V dropped 7 bases and J dropped 7; count of bases not matched to a gene: 7. The CDR3 is 13 residues long. CDR3 residues: CASTPTGWQPQHF. The CDR3 coding sequence is TGTGCCAGCACCCCGACAGGGTGGCAGCCCCAGCATTTT.

The CDR3 region has the DNA TGTGCCAGCAGTTACAGGGGGCAGGACGAGCAGTACTTC. Encoded protein: CASSYRGQDEQYF. The chain recombines TRBV7-3 with TRBJ2-7; 9 bases are a match to TRBD1. CDR1 is SGHTA, CDR2 FQGTGA, per germline. The CDR3 consists of 13 residues. After removal of 6 bases from V and 5 bases from J, the junction contained 5 bases not matched to a gene.

This chain uses TRBV9 with TRBJ2-1, with a possible D match to TRBD2 (7 bases). This CDR3 region has 15 residues. V was trimmed by 4 bases and J by 2 bases, leaving 13 bases between them. Per germline, CDR1 SGDLS and CDR2 YYNGEE. CDR3 bases: TGTGCCAGCAGCCCATCGGGGGGCACCTACAATGAGCAGTTCTTC. It yields the protein CASSPSGGTYNEQFF.

The V and J genes are TRBV19 and TRBJ2-7; 8 positions match TRBD2. The ends lost 9 bases at V and 3 bases at J; junction bases unmatched: 10. Germline V gene data show CDR1 as LNHDA and CDR2 as SQIVND (reference sequence). This CDR3 has 14 amino acids. The CDR3, as DNA: TGTGCCAGCAGGCGGGCTAGCGGGTACTACGAGCAGTACTTC. Its translation is CASRRASGYYEQYF. The full variable domain, with the rest looked up from reference TRBV19 and TRBJ2-7, is DGGITQSPKYLFRKEGQNVTLSCEQNLNHDAMYWYRQDPGQGLRLIYYSQIVNDFQKGDIAEGYSVSREKKESFPLTVTSAQKNPTAFYLCASRRASGYYEQYFGPGTRLTVT.

V usage is TRBV5-1 and J usage is TRBJ2-7; 8 bases map to TRBD2. Germline V gene data show CDR1 as SGHRS and CDR2 as YFSETQ. V trimming: 0 bases; J trimming: 4 bases; junction bases outside the gene matches: 9. The CDR3 covers 16 residues. DNA of the CDR3: TGCGCCAGCAGCTTGGCGGCAGCGGGAGTTTCATACGAGCAGTACTTC. This encodes CASSLAAAGVSYEQYF.